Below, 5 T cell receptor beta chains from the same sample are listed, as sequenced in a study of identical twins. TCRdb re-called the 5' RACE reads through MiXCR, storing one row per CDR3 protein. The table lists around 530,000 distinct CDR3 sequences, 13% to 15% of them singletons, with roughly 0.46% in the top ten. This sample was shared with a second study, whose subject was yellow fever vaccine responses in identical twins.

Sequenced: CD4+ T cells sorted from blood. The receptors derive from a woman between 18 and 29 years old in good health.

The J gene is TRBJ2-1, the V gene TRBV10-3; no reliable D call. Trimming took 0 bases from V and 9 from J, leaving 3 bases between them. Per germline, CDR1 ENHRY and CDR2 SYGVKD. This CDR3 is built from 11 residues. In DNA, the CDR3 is TGTGCCATCAGTGAGTCGTTTGAGCAGTTCTTC. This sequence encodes CAISESFEQFF.

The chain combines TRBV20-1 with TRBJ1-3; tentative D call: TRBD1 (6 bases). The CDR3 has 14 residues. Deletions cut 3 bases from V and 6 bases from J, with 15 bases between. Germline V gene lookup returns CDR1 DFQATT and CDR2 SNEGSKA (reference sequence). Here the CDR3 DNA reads TGCAGTGCTAGTCCGGGGGCTCAGGCAAACACCATATATTTT. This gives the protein CSASPGAQANTIYF.

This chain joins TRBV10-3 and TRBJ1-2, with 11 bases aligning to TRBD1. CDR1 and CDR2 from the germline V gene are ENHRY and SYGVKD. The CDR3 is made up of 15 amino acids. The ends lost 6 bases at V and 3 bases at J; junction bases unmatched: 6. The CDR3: CAIRRTGGIDYGYTF. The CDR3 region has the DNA TGTGCCATCAGAAGGACAGGGGGCATTGACTATGGCTACACCTTC.

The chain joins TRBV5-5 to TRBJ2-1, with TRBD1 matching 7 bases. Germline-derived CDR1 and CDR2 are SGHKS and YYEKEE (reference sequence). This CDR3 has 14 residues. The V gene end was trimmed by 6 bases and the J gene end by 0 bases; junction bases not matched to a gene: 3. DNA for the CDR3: TGTGCCAGCAAACAGGGGATCTCCTACAATGAGCAGTTCTTC. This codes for CASKQGISYNEQFF.

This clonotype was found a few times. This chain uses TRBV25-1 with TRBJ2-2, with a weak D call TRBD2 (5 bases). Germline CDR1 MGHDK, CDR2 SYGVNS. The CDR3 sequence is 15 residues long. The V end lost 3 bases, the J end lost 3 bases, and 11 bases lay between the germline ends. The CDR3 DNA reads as TGTGCCAGCAGTGATGCCCGGACTTACACCGGGGAGCTGTTTTTT. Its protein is CASSDARTYTGELFF.